The rows below give T cell receptor beta chains drawn from one sample of a study of vaccination effects on CD4 cells after COVID-19. Their antigens remain unidentified. Using immunoSEQ multiplex PCR, the repertoire was profiled, and TCRdb retains in-frame clones only, with some absent. The sample carries 37,000 or so clones, 65% to 85% recorded once. Source: CD4+ T cells from PBMCs cultured without peptide, taken before COVID-19 vaccination. The receptors stem from a human donor who received a COVID-19 vaccine. The CDR3 runs from the conserved cysteine through the conserved F or W. The D gene is left open where the match is weak. For some rows the clone size is stated as once, few or many, or as a class when expanded; others skip it.

v_call: TRBV28
cdr3_length: 19
clone_size: -
j_call: TRBJ2-3
d_call: TRBD2
cdr3_aa: CASSLRTSGTSGHSDTQYF
cdr3_nt: TGTGCCAGCAGTTTACGGACGTCCGGGACTAGCGGTCACTCAGATACGCAGTATTTT

v_call: TRBV4-1
cdr3_length: 17
clone_size: -
j_call: TRBJ2-5
d_call: -
cdr3_aa: CASSPTAPGGPWETQYF
cdr3_nt: TGCGCCAGCAGCCCGACGGCTCCTGGGGGGCCTTGGGAGACCCAGTACTTC

v_call: TRBV19
cdr3_length: 16
clone_size: -
j_call: TRBJ1-5
d_call: -
cdr3_aa: CASSIQGKLSNQPQHF
cdr3_nt: TGTGCCAGTAGTATACAGGGGAAATTAAGCAATCAGCCCCAGCATTTT

v_call: TRBV27
cdr3_length: 15
clone_size: few
j_call: TRBJ1-6
d_call: -
cdr3_aa: CASSSGMAGVSPLHF
cdr3_nt: TGTGCCAGCAGTTCGGGAATGGCAGGGGTCTCACCCCTCCACTTT

v_call: TRBV27
cdr3_length: 14
clone_size: once
j_call: TRBJ2-5
d_call: -
cdr3_aa: CASRGSAGIGTQYF
cdr3_nt: TGTGCCAGCAGGGGGAGCGCGGGCATAGGAACCCAGTACTTC

v_call: TRBV2
cdr3_length: 15
clone_size: few
j_call: TRBJ1-5
d_call: TRBD1
cdr3_aa: CASSLSQGARQPQHF
cdr3_nt: TGTGCCAGCAGCCTGAGCCAGGGGGCGCGACAGCCCCAGCATTTT

v_call: TRBV24-1
cdr3_length: 19
clone_size: -
j_call: TRBJ1-3
d_call: -
cdr3_aa: CATSDWTPTGWLGGNTIYF
cdr3_nt: TGTGCCACCAGTGATTGGACCCCAACAGGGTGGTTGGGTGGAAACACCATATATTTT

v_call: TRBV5-1
cdr3_length: 17
clone_size: -
j_call: TRBJ2-1
d_call: TRBD1
cdr3_aa: CASWMGFRGTGYNEQFF
cdr3_nt: TGCGCCAGCTGGATGGGATTTAGAGGGACAGGGTACAATGAGCAGTTCTTC

v_call: TRBV19
cdr3_length: 14
clone_size: -
j_call: TRBJ1-5
d_call: TRBD1
cdr3_aa: CASSSSGGWQPQHF
cdr3_nt: TGTGCCAGTAGTAGTTCAGGGGGCTGGCAGCCCCAGCATTTT

v_call: TRBV25-1
cdr3_length: 12
clone_size: -
j_call: TRBJ1-1
d_call: -
cdr3_aa: CASSEYWTEAFF
cdr3_nt: TGTGCCAGCAGTGAATATTGGACCGAAGCTTTCTTT

v_call: TRBV19
cdr3_length: 16
clone_size: -
j_call: TRBJ2-3
d_call: -
cdr3_aa: CASSHSRTRSTDTQYF
cdr3_nt: TGTGCCAGTAGTCACTCAAGAACCCGCTCAACAGATACGCAGTATTTT

v_call: TRBV18
cdr3_length: 13
clone_size: -
j_call: TRBJ1-1
d_call: -
cdr3_aa: CASSVDRNTEAFF
cdr3_nt: TGTGCCAGCTCAGTGGACAGGAACACTGAAGCTTTCTTT

v_call: TRBV30
cdr3_length: 15
clone_size: few
j_call: TRBJ1-3
d_call: -
cdr3_aa: CAWSRTTSSGNTIYF
cdr3_nt: TGTGCCTGGAGTCGGACCACAAGCTCTGGAAACACCATATATTTT

v_call: TRBV7-6
cdr3_length: 11
clone_size: -
j_call: TRBJ2-1
d_call: -
cdr3_aa: CGVSGDNEQFF
cdr3_nt: TGTGGGGTCTCGGGAGACAATGAGCAGTTCTTC

v_call: TRBV28
cdr3_length: 15
clone_size: -
j_call: TRBJ1-4
d_call: TRBD1
cdr3_aa: CASRSRTGRTEKLFF
cdr3_nt: TGTGCCAGCAGATCCAGGACAGGACGTACAGAAAAACTGTTTTTT

v_call: TRBV18
cdr3_length: 13
clone_size: once
j_call: TRBJ2-7
d_call: TRBD2
cdr3_aa: CASSPAGAYEQYF
cdr3_nt: TGTGCCAGCTCACCGGCGGGAGCCTACGAGCAGTACTTC

v_call: TRBV6-5
cdr3_length: 15
clone_size: -
j_call: TRBJ2-1
d_call: -
cdr3_aa: CASSRRKGNYNEQFF
cdr3_nt: TGTGCCAGCAGCCGCCGGAAGGGGAACTACAATGAGCAGTTCTTC

v_call: TRBV9
cdr3_length: 16
clone_size: once
j_call: TRBJ1-3
d_call: TRBD1
cdr3_aa: CASSVRDRYSGNTIYF
cdr3_nt: TGTGCCAGCAGCGTTCGGGACAGGTACTCTGGAAACACCATATATTTT

v_call: TRBV7-2
cdr3_length: 12
clone_size: once
j_call: TRBJ2-7
d_call: -
cdr3_aa: CASSADLPAWHF
cdr3_nt: TGTGCCAGCAGCGCGGACCTGCCGGCCTGGCACTTC

v_call: TRBV18
cdr3_length: 16
clone_size: -
j_call: TRBJ2-1
d_call: TRBD2
cdr3_aa: CASSPPTSGGGNEQFF
cdr3_nt: TGTGCCAGCTCACCACCAACTAGCGGGGGCGGCAATGAGCAGTTCTTC

v_call: TRBV4-3
cdr3_length: 16
clone_size: once
j_call: TRBJ2-3
d_call: TRBD2
cdr3_aa: CASSQDGLAGTDTQYF
cdr3_nt: TGCGCCAGCAGCCAAGACGGGCTAGCGGGGACAGATACGCAGTATTTT

v_call: TRBV6-6
cdr3_length: 16
clone_size: once
j_call: TRBJ2-1
d_call: TRBD2
cdr3_aa: CASQPTSGSSYNEQFF
cdr3_nt: TGTGCCAGTCAGCCCACGAGCGGGAGCTCCTACAATGAGCAGTTCTTC